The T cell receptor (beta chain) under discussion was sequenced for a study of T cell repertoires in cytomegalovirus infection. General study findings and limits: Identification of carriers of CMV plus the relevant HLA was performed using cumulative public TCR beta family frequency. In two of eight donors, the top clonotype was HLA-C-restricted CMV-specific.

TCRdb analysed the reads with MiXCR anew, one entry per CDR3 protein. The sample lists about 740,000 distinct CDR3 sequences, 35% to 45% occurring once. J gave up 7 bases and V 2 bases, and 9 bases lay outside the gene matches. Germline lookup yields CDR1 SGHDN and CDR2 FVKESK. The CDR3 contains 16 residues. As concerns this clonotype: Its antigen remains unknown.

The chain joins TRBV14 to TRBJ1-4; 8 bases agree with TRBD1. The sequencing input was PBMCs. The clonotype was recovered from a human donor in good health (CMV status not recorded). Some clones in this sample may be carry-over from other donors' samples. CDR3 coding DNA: TGTGCCAGCAGCCAACGCCGACAGGGGTACGGTGAAAAACTGTTTTTT. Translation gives CASSQRRQGYGEKLFF.